Presented here are 4 T cell receptor beta chains from one specimen sequenced in a study of T cell responses to AZD1222 COVID-19 vaccine. Generated by immunoSEQ multiplex PCR, the TCRdb table keeps only in-frame clones and is missing some. The table lists tens of thousands of clones, 80% to 90% of them singletons, with about 15% in the top ten. The input for sequencing was peripheral blood, taken on day 0 of AZD1222 vaccination. These receptors were obtained from an adult in good health.

V is TRBV27 and J is TRBJ1-1; TRBD1 might be the D (6 bases). V shed 4 bases and J shed 2 bases, with 14 bases lying between them. The germline gives CDR1 MNHEY, CDR2 SMNVEV (reference sequence). The CDR3 has 15 amino acids. The DNA of the CDR3 is TGTGCCAGCAGTTCCCTAGGACAGATAAACACTGAAGCTTTCTTT. This translates into CASSSLGQINTEAFF.

This clone has only one observation. The rearrangement joins TRBV25-1 to TRBJ2-2; D ambiguous. The germline V gene encodes CDR1 MGHDK and CDR2 SYGVNS. The CDR3 is made up of 13 amino acids. The CDR3 here is CAVRRQNTGELFF. CDR3 nucleotide sequence: TGTGCGGTACGACGGCAGAACACCGGGGAGCTGTTTTTT.

This chain uses TRBV10-3 with TRBJ2-2, with 7 bases identical to TRBD1. The CDR3 loop spans 17 amino acids. The ends lost 2 bases at V and 0 bases at J; junction bases unmatched: 6. Germline assignment: CDR1 ENHRY and CDR2 SYGVKD. The chain's CDR3 is CAISEPRGTANTGELFF. The DNA for the CDR3 is TGTGCCATCAGTGAGCCGAGGGGGACAGCGAACACCGGGGAGCTGTTTTTT.

The chain has TRBV5-6 and TRBJ1-1, with TRBD1 as a possible D gene (5 bases). V shed 1 base and J shed 4 bases, with 14 bases lying between them. CDR3 size: 15 residues. In germline, CDR1 is SGHDT, CDR2 YYEEEE. CDR3 coding DNA: TGTGCCAGCAGCTTGACAGGAAGGGAATCCACTGAAGCTTTCTTT. Amino acids: CASSLTGRESTEAFF.